This entry concerns a single TCR beta chain. The CDR3 is 18 amino acids. V shed 2 bases and J 0 bases; nucleotides not matched to a gene: 10. The germline V gene has CDR1 KGHSH and CDR2 LQKENI. The record originates from a study of patients and donors after allogeneic stem cell transplantation. A single record per CDR3 protein comes from TCRdb applying MiXCR to the RT-PCR reads. The sample lists over 400,000 distinct CDR3 sequences, about a sixth seen once, with 6.5% to 7.5% in the top ten. This TCR was recovered from a human donor who was either an allogeneic HSCT recipient or a stem cell or donor lymphocyte infusion donor (not recorded which). It is not recorded whose cells these are; they may come from a transplant donor. Sequences were obtained from blood, either unsorted or a sorted T cell fraction (not recorded which). The chain uses TRBV18 and TRBJ2-1, with 7 bases matching TRBD1. The CDR3 DNA is TGTGCCAGCTCACCATTTATCACAGGGGTCCTCTCCTACAATGAGCAGTTCTTC. As protein: CASSPFITGVLSYNEQFF.